Below, 2 T cell receptor beta chains from the same sample are listed, as sequenced in a study of cytomegalovirus exposure and HLA in healthy donors. It was with 60 Vbeta and 13 Jbeta primers that the PCR ran. TCRdb's table, derived via immunoSEQ multiplex PCR, lists solely in-frame clones and lacks some. The sample consists of about 140,000 clones, under 85% of them appearing once. Sequencing was done on a sample of PBMCs. Receptor source: a man aged 18 to 30 in good health and CMV-seronegative.

The V gene is TRBV19, the J gene TRBJ1-5; D not resolved. Trimming removed 4 bases from V and 2 bases from J, with 9 bases in between. The CDR3 runs to 14 residues. The germline CDR1 and CDR2 sequences are LNHDA and SQIVND (reference sequence). CDR3 nucleotides: TGTGCCAGTAGTAGGCAGGCAGGCAATCAGCCCCAGCATTTT. Amino acids: CASSRQAGNQPQHF.

The chain joins TRBV6-5 to TRBJ1-2, with 10 bases identical to TRBD1. Germline assignment: CDR1 MNHEY and CDR2 SVGAGI. With 4 bases clipped from V and 2 bases from J, the junction kept 4 bases outside the gene matches. The CDR3 length is 15 residues. As DNA, the CDR3 is TGTGCCAGCAGTTTTGGGACAGGGGAGAACTATGGCTACACCTTC. Translation: CASSFGTGENYGYTF.